Each of the 14 T cell receptor beta chains below was sequenced from the same sample in a study of blood T cell repertoires in COVID-19. Generated by immunoSEQ multiplex PCR, the TCRdb table keeps only in-frame clones and is missing some. In the table there are tens of thousands of clones, roughly 80% of which are singletons. The sequenced material came from peripheral blood. Receptors were obtained from a woman older than 75 with active or convalescent COVID-19.

The rearrangement links TRBV5-1 to TRBJ2-7; D gene unclear. V was trimmed by 2 bases and J by 7 bases, leaving 16 bases between them. Looked up from germline, CDR1 is SGHRS and CDR2 is YFSETQ. The CDR3 runs to 14 residues. The CDR3: CASSLDQTLWEQYF. The DNA for the CDR3 is TGCGCCAGCAGCTTAGATCAGACTCTCTGGGAGCAGTACTTC.

The V call is TRBV30, the J call TRBJ2-5; 7 nucleotides agree with TRBD2. There are 13 residues in the CDR3. V lost 2 bases to trimming and J lost 2 bases; unmatched junction nucleotides: 2. Germline-derived CDR1 and CDR2 are GTSNPN and SVGIG (reference sequence). The CDR3 DNA sequence: TGTGCCTGGAGTTATAGCGGGCAAGAGACCCAGTACTTC. Residues: CAWSYSGQETQYF.

The V call is TRBV5-1, the J call TRBJ2-5, with D possibly being TRBD1 (7 bases). Trimming removed 7 bases at V and 2 bases at J, with 15 bases between. Germline-derived CDR1 and CDR2 are SGHRS and YFSETQ. The CDR3 covers 14 residues. CDR3 coding DNA: TGCGCCAGCGGCAACGCAGGGGGGCAAGAGACCCAGTACTTC. It codes for CASGNAGGQETQYF.

The CDR3 bases are TGTGCCAGCAGCGGAAGACAGCCCTCGAACACTGAAGCTTTCTTT. It translates to CASSGRQPSNTEAFF. The chain is built from TRBV5-8 and TRBJ1-1; D might be TRBD1 (5 bases). The CDR3 spans 15 residues. V lost 4 bases to trimming and J lost 1 base, with 14 bases between them. In germline, CDR1 is SGHTS, CDR2 YDEGEE.

V usage is TRBV20-1 and J usage is TRBJ2-3, with D maybe TRBD2 (5 bases). Germline CDR1 DFQATT, CDR2 SNEGSKA (reference sequence). V lost 6 bases and J 15 bases, leaving 13 bases between the germline ends. The CDR3 totals 9 residues. The CDR3: CSARDGNYF. The DNA of the CDR3 is TGCAGTGCCCGGGATGGAAACTATTTT.

This clone was detected only once. The chain couples TRBV4-2 to TRBJ2-4, with TRBD1 identical over 10 bases. From germline, CDR1 is LGHNA and CDR2 YNFKEQ. This CDR3 contains 17 residues. V was clipped by 1 base and J by 1 base; unmatched bases: 4. CDR3 sequence reads: CASSQAGTGVAKNIQYF. CDR3 in DNA: TGTGCCAGCAGCCAAGCCGGGACAGGGGTGGCCAAAAACATTCAGTACTTC.

V usage is TRBV28 and J usage is TRBJ2-7; 7 nucleotides agree with TRBD2. The CDR3 contains 16 residues. The V gene end was trimmed by 6 bases and the J gene end by 0 bases; junction bases not matched to a gene: 11. Germline CDR1 MDHEN, CDR2 SYDVKM. CDR3 DNA sequence: TGTGCCAGCAGCGAAATCCTAGCGGACGACTCCTACGAGCAGTACTTC. This gives the protein CASSEILADDSYEQYF.

The V gene is TRBV6-2 or TRBV6-3, the J gene TRBJ1-1; D call uncertain. V lost 6 bases to trimming and J lost 7 bases, with 12 bases between them. CDR3 length: 12 amino acids. Germline loops: CDR1 MNHEY, CDR2 SVGEGT. The CDR3 coding sequence is TGTGCCAGCAGCTCAGGAGGGTTTGAAGCTTTCTTT. This sequence encodes CASSSGGFEAFF.

The gene calls are TRBV6-2 or TRBV6-3 and TRBJ2-3; 7 nucleotides match TRBD1. CDR3 length equals 17 residues. Per the germline V gene, CDR1 is MNHEY and CDR2 is SVGEGT. The junction had 14 bases not matched to a gene; V was cut back by 3 bases and J by 5 bases. CDR3 protein: CASSYLRGRTHKDTQYF. For the CDR3, the DNA is TGTGCCAGCAGTTATTTAAGGGGGCGGACCCACAAAGATACGCAGTATTTT.

The V call is TRBV21-1, the J call TRBJ1-1. TRBV21-1 is a pseudogene segment. The CDR3 spans 17 residues. The CDR3 protein is CASSSRGPSGRNTEAFF. The DNA of the CDR3 is TGTGCCAGCAGTTCGCGTGGGCCCAGTGGGAGGAACACTGAAGCTTTCTTT.

The V gene is TRBV5-1, the J gene TRBJ1-1; TRBD1 matches 7 bases. Unmatched junction bases numbered 8, after V lost 5 bases and J lost 1 base. In germline, CDR1 is SGHRS, CDR2 YFSETQ. The CDR3 is 15 residues long. As DNA, the CDR3 is TGCGCCAGCAGATTTTGGACAGGCCCGAACACTGAAGCTTTCTTT. Protein sequence: CASRFWTGPNTEAFF.

The J gene is TRBJ1-1, the V gene TRBV25-1; the match to TRBD1 covers 7 bases. V dropped 7 bases and J dropped 1; count of bases not matched to a gene: 9. The length of the CDR3 is 15 residues. Germline loops: CDR1 MGHDK, CDR2 SYGVNS. The CDR3 nucleotides are TGTGCCAGCACCTTTAAAGGGGGCGCGAACACTGAAGCTTTCTTT. It encodes CASTFKGGANTEAFF.

The chain joins TRBV2 to TRBJ1-3; D gene unclear. CDR1 is SNHLY, CDR2 FYNNEI, per germline. Trimming removed 1 base at V and 3 bases at J, with 10 bases between. This CDR3 has 15 amino acids. The DNA of the CDR3 is TGTGCCAGCAGTGAAGGAGGGTTTGATGGAAACACCATATATTTT. Protein sequence: CASSEGGFDGNTIYF.

This clone has a handful of counts. The gene calls are TRBV24-1 and TRBJ2-1; D is unclear. The V gene's germline CDR1 is KGHDR and CDR2 SFDVKD. CDR3 length equals 8 residues. V was shortened by 12 bases and J by 7 bases, with 3 bases between the two germline ends. The CDR3 loop reads CAPNEQFF. CDR3 coding DNA: TGTGCCCCTAATGAGCAGTTCTTC.